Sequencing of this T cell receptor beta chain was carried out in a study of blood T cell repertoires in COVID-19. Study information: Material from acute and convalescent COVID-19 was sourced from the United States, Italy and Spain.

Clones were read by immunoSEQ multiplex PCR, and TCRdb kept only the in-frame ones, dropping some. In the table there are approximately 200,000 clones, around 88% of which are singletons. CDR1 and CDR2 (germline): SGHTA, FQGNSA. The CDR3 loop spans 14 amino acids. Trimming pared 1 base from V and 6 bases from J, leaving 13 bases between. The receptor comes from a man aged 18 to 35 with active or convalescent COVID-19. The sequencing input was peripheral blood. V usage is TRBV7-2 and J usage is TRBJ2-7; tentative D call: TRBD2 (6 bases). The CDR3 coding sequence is TGTGCCAGCAGCTTAGGTCCTGCGGGACTCGAGCAGTACTTC. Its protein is CASSLGPAGLEQYF.